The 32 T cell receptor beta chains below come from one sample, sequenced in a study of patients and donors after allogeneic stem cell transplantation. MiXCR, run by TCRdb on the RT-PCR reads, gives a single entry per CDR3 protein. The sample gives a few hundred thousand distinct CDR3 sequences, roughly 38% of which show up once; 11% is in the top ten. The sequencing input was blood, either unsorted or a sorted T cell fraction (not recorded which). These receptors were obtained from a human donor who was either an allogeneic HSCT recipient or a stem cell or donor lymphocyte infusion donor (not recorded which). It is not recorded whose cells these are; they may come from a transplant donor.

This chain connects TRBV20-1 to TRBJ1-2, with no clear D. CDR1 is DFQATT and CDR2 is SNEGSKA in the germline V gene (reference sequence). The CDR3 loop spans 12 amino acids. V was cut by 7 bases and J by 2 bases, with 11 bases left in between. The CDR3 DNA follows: TGCAGTGTCCCCAAGGAAAACTATGGCTACACCTTC. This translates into CSVPKENYGYTF.

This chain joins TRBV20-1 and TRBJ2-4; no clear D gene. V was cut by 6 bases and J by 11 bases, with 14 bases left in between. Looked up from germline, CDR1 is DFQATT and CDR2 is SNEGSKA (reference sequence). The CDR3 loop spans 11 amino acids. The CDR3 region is CSAPWDSLQYF. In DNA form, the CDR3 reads TGCAGTGCCCCGTGGGATTCCCTTCAGTACTTC.

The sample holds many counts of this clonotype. The CDR3 loop reads CSVAPGTGRFYTF. CDR3 DNA: TGCAGCGTCGCCCCCGGGACAGGGAGATTCTACACCTTC. This chain uses TRBV29-1 with TRBJ1-2, with 9 positions matching TRBD1. Trimming at V came to 6 bases and at J to 10 bases, leaving 12 bases not matched to a gene. The CDR3 has 13 residues. Germline lookup yields CDR1 SQVTM and CDR2 ANQGSEA.

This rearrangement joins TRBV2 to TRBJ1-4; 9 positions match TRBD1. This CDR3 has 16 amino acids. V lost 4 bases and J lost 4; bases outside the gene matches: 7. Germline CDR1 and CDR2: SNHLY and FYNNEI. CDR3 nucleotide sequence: TGTGCCAGCAGTGGGGGACAGGGTTGGCTTAATGAAAAACTGTTTTTT. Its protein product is CASSGGQGWLNEKLFF.

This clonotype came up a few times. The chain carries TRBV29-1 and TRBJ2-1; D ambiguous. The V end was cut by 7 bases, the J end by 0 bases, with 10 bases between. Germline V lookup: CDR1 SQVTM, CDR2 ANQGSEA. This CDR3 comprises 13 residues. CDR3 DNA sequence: TGCAGCGGGCTACCGAGCTCCTACAATGAGCAGTTCTTC. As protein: CSGLPSSYNEQFF.

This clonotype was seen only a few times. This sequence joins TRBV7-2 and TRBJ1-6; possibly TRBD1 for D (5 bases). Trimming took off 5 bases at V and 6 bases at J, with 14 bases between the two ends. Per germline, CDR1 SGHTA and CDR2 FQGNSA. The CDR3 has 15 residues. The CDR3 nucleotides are TGTGCCAGCAGCAGGGGACTCGCCCCTAATTCACCCCTCCACTTT. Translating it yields CASSRGLAPNSPLHF.

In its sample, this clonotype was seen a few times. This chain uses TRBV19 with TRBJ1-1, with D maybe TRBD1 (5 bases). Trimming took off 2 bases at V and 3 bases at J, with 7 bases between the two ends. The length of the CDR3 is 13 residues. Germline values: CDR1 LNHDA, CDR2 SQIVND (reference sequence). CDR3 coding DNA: TGTGCCAGTAGTATACTGGGGGACACTGAAGCTTTCTTT. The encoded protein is CASSILGDTEAFF.

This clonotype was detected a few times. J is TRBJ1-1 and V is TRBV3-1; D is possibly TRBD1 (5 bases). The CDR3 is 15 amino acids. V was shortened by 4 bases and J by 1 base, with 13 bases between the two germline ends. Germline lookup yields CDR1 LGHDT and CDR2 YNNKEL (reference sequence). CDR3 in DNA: TGTGCCAGCAGCCGAGGGGAGGGACGGAACACTGAAGCTTTCTTT. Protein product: CASSRGEGRNTEAFF.

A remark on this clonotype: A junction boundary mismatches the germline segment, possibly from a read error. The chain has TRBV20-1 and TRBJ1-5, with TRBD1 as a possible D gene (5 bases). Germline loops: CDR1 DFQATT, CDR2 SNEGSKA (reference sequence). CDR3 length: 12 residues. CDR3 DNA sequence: TGCAGTGCCAGAGGGGTCTATCAGCCCCAGCATTTT. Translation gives CSARGVYQPQHF.

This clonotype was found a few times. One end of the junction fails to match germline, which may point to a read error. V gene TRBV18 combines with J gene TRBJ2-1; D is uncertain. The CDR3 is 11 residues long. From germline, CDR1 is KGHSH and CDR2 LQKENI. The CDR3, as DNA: TGTGCCAGCTCACCCGAGACCGCATTAGTCTTC. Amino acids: CASSPETALVF. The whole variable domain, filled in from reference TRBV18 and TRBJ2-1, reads NAGVMQNPRHLVRRRGQEARLRCSPMKGHSHVYWYRQLPEEGLKFMVYLQKENIIDESGMPKERFSAEFPKEGPSILRIQQVVRGDSAAYFCASSPETALVFGPGTRLTVL.

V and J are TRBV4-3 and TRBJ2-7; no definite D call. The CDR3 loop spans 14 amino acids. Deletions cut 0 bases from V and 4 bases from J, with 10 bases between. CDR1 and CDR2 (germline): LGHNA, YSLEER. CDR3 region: CASSQEQTLYEQYF. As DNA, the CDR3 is TGCGCCAGCAGCCAAGAACAGACTCTATACGAGCAGTACTTC.

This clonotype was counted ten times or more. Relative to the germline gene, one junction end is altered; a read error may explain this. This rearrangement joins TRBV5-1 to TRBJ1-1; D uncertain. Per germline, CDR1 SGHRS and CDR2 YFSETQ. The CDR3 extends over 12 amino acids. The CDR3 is CASSLLNTEAFF. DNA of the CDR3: TGTGCCAGCAGTTTACTGAACACTGAAGCTTTCTTT.

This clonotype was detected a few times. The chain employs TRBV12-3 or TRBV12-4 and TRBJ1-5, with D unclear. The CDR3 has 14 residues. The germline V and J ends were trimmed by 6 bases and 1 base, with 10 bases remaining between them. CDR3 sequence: CASSRSRSNQPQHF. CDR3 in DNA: TGTGCCAGCAGCCGTAGTCGAAGCAATCAGCCCCAGCATTTT.

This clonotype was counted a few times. As DNA, the CDR3 is TGCGCCAGCCGCGCGGCGGGGATGAACACTGAAGCTTTCTTT. This codes for CASRAAGMNTEAFF. The V and J genes are TRBV4-3 and TRBJ1-1; the D is unclear. CDR1 is LGHNA, CDR2 YSLEER, per germline. The CDR3 runs to 14 residues. V was shortened by 8 bases and J by 0 bases, with 13 bases between the two germline ends.

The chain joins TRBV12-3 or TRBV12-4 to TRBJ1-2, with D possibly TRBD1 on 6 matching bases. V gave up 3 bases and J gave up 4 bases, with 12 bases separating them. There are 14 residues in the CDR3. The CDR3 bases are TGTGCCAGCAGTTTCCAGGGGCGCATCTATGGCTACACCTTC. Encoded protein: CASSFQGRIYGYTF.

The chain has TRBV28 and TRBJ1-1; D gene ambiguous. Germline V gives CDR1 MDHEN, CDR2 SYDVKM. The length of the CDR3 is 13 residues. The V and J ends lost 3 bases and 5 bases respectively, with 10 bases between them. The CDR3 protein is CASSLRQYTEAFF. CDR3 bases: TGTGCCAGCAGTTTGAGGCAGTATACTGAAGCTTTCTTT.

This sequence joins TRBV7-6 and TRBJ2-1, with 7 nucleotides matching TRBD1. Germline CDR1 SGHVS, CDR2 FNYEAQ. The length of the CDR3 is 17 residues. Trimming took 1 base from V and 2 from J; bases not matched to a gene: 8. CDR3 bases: TGTGCCAGCAGCTTAGGGGAGACAGGGCGACCCTACAATGAGCAGTTCTTC. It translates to CASSLGETGRPYNEQFF.

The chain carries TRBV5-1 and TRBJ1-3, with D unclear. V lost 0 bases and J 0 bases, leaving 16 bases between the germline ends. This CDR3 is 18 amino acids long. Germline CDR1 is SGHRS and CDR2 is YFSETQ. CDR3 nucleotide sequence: TGCGCCAGCAGCTTGGGACTCATGGCCCGAAGCTCTGGAAACACCATATATTTT. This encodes CASSLGLMARSSGNTIYF.

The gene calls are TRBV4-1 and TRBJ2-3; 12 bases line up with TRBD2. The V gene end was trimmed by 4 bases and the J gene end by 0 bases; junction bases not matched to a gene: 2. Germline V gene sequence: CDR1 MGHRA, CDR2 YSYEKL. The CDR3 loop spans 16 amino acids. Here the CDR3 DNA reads TGCGCCAGCAGCCCACTAGCGGGGGGCAGCACAGATACGCAGTATTTT. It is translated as CASSPLAGGSTDTQYF.

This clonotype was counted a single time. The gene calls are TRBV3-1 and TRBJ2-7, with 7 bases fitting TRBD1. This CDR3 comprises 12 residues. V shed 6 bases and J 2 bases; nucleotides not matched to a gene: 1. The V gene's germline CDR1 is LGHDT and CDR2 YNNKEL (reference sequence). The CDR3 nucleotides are TGTGCCAGCAGAGGGACAGCCTACGAGCAGTACTTC. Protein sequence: CASRGTAYEQYF.

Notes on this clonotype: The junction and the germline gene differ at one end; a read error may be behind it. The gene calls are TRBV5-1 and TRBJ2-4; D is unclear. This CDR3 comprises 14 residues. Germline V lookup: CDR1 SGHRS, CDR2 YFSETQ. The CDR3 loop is CASSFGKATNIQYF. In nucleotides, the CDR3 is TGCGCCAGCAGCTTTGGCAAAGCCACAAACATTCAGTACTTC.

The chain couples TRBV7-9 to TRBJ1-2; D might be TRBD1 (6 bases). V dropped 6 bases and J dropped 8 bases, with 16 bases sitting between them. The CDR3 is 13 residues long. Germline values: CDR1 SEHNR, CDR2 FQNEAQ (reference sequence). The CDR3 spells CASSRQGRRGYTF. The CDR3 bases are TGTGCCAGCAGTCGGCAGGGGAGACGCGGCTACACCTTC.

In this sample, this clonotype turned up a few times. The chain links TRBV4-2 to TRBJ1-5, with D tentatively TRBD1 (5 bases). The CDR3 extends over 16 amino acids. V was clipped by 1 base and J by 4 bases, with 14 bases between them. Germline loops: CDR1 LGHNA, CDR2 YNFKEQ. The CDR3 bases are TGTGCCAGCAGCCAAGGTGCCAGGGAAAAGAATCAGCCCCAGCATTTT. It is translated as CASSQGAREKNQPQHF.

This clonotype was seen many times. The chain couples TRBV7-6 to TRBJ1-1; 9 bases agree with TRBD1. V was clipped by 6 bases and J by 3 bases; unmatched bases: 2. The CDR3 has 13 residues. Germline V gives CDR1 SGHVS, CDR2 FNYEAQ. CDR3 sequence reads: CASSWTGDTEAFF. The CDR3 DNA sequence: TGTGCCAGCAGTTGGACAGGGGACACTGAAGCTTTCTTT.

The CDR3 sequence is CSVGHPNQPQHF. CDR3 coding DNA: TGCAGTGTCGGGCACCCCAATCAGCCCCAGCATTTT. The rearrangement links TRBV20-1 to TRBJ1-5; no reliable D call. The CDR3 extends over 12 amino acids. CDR1 is DFQATT, CDR2 SNEGSKA, per germline (reference sequence). With 7 bases removed from V and 3 bases from J, the gap between germline ends came to 10 bases.

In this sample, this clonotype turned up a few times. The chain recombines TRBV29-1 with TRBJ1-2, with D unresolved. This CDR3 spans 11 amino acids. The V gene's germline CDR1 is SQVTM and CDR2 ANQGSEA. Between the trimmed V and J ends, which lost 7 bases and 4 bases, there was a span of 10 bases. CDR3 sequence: CSGEDTYGYTF. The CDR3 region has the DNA TGCAGCGGGGAGGATACCTATGGCTACACCTTC.

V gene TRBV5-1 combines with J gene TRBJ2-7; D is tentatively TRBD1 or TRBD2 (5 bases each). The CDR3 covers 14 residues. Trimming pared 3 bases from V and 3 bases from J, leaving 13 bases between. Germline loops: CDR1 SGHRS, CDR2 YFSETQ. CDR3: CASSWLGRNYEQYF. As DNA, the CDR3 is TGCGCCAGCAGCTGGTTGGGACGGAACTACGAGCAGTACTTC.

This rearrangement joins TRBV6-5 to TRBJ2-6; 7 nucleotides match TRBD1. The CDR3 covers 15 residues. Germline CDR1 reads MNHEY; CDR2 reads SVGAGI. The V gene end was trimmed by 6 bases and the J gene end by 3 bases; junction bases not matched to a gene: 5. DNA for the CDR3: TGTGCCAGCAGCCACAGGGGAAGTGGGGCCAACGTCCTGACTTTC. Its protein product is CASSHRGSGANVLTF.

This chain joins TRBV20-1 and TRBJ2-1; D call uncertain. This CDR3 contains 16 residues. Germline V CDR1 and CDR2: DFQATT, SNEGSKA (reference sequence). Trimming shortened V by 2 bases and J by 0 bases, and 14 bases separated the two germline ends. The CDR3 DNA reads TGCAGTGCTAGATTAGGGCAGCTAAGCTCCTACAATGAGCAGTTCTTC. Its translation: CSARLGQLSSYNEQFF.

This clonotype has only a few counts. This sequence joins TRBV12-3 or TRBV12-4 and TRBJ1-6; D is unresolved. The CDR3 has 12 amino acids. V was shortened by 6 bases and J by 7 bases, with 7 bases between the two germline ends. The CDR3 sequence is CASRGGNSPLHF. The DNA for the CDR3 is TGTGCCAGCAGGGGTGGGAATTCACCCCTCCACTTT.

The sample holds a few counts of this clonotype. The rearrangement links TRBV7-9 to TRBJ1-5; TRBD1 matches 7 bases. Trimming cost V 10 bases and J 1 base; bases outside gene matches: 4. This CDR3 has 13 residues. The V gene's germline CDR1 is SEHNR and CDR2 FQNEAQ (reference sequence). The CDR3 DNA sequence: TGTGCCACCTCACAGGGGAGCAATCAGCCCCAGCATTTT. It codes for CATSQGSNQPQHF. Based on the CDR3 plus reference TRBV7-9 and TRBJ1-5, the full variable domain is DTGVSQNPRHKITKRGQNVTFRCDPISEHNRLYWYRQTLGQGPEFLTYFQNEAQLEKSRLLSDRFSAERPKGSFSTLEIQRTEQGDSAMYLCATSQGSNQPQHFGDGTRLSIL.

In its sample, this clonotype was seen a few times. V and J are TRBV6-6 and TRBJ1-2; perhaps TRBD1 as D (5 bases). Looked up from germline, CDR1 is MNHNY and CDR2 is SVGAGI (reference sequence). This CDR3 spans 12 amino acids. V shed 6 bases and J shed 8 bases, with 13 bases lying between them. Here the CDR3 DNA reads TGTGCCAGCAGCTCCGAGGGGAGCGGCTACACCTTC. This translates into CASSSEGSGYTF.